The 5 T cell receptor beta chains below all came from one sample that was sequenced in a study of T cell repertoires in cytomegalovirus infection. TCRdb ran MiXCR on the reads and lists one entry per CDR3 protein. In the table there are more than 350,000 distinct CDR3 sequences, approximately 31% of which are singletons. The sequencing input was PBMCs. These receptors were taken from a human donor in good health (CMV status not recorded). Some clones in this sample may be carry-over from other donors' samples.

V and J are TRBV18 and TRBJ1-2; D is undetermined. V was cut by 6 bases and J by 4 bases, with 12 bases left in between. This CDR3 spans 13 amino acids. Germline CDR1 KGHSH, CDR2 LQKENI. Here the CDR3 DNA reads TGTGCCAGCTCGAACGAGGGAGGCTATGGCTACACCTTC. The encoded protein is CASSNEGGYGYTF.

As concerns this clonotype: A single base separates this from a much larger clone, so it may be a read error. The chain joins TRBV12-3 or TRBV12-4 to TRBJ1-2; tentatively, D is TRBD1 (5 bases). V shed 5 bases and J shed 9 bases, with 22 bases lying between them. The CDR3 contains 15 residues. In nucleotides, the CDR3 is TGTGCCAGCAGTCCGCTCCTAGGGGCTATAGGTTGCTACACCTTC. The encoded protein is CASSPLLGAIGCYTF.

V usage is TRBV2 and J usage is TRBJ1-1, with a weak D call TRBD1 (5 bases). Trimming stripped 7 bases from V and 7 bases from J, with 16 bases between. The V gene's germline CDR1 is SNHLY and CDR2 FYNNEI. The CDR3 has 13 amino acids. Here the CDR3 reads CASTRQIGGEAFF. CDR3 nucleotide sequence: TGTGCCAGCACCCGACAGATTGGGGGTGAAGCTTTCTTT.

A word on this clonotype: One base away lies a much larger clone, so this may be a sequencing read error. This rearrangement joins TRBV6-5 to TRBJ2-7; D uncertain. Germline CDR1 reads MNHEY; CDR2 reads SVGAGI. The CDR3 consists of 16 residues. This CDR3 reads CASSDSVSTPLREQYF. The CDR3 DNA reads as TGTGCCAGCAGTGACTCAGTTTCGACCCCGTTACGGGAGCAGTACTTC.

V usage is TRBV13 and J usage is TRBJ2-1, with 8 bases fitting TRBD2. Trimming at V came to 0 bases and at J to 5 bases, leaving 9 bases not matched to a gene. Germline CDR1 reads PRHDT; CDR2 reads FYEKMQ (reference sequence). The CDR3 length is 17 residues. The CDR3 DNA sequence: TGTGCCAGCAGCTTAGGCGGGACCGGGACTAGGAACAATGAGCAGTTCTTC. Its translation is CASSLGGTGTRNNEQFF.